These T cell receptor beta chains were read from a single sample in a study of T-cell memory formation after mild COVID-19. Each CDR3 protein is one row after TCRdb ran MiXCR on the 5' RACE reads. Altogether around 390,000 distinct CDR3 sequences are present, 16% being singletons, with the ten largest covering around a fifth. Specimen: PBMCs or a T cell subset sorted from them (not recorded which). All receptors derive from a man aged 18 to 29 who had mild COVID-19 (a few samples of this study predate the infection). Cell type and time point are not known. The CDR3 runs from the conserved cysteine through the conserved F or W. The D gene is left open where the match is weak. Not every row has a clone size; where given, it reads once, few, many or a size class.

v_gene,abundance,d_gene,j_gene,CDR3nt,CDR3aa
TRBV4-3,.,TRBD2,TRBJ2-1,TGCGCCAGCAGCCAAGATCGGATCGGGGGGGCCGGGAATGAGCAGTTCTTC,CASSQDRIGGAGNEQFF
TRBV28,few,.,TRBJ1-2,TGTGCCAGCGTGGGGGGGGCGAACTATGGCTACACCTTC,CASVGGANYGYTF
TRBV4-1,.,.,TRBJ1-5,TGCGCCAGCAGCCTACACGGAGCCAATCAGCCCCAGCATTTT,CASSLHGANQPQHF
TRBV4-3,.,.,TRBJ1-4,TGCGCCAGCAGCCAAGAGGGGGATGAAAAACTGTTTTTT,CASSQEGDEKLFF
TRBV12-3/TRBV12-4,.,.,TRBJ1-1,TGTGCCACCGGGGGCGGGACTGAAGCTTTCTTT,CATGGGTEAFF
TRBV4-1,.,.,TRBJ2-1,TGCGCCAGCAGCCAAAGCGAGTTCCTAGCCAATGAGCAGTTCTTC,CASSQSEFLANEQFF
TRBV5-5,few,.,TRBJ1-6,TGTGCCAGCAGCGAGAGGGAGGGGTATCTAAATTCACCCCTCCACTTT,CASSEREGYLNSPLHF
TRBV7-2,once,.,TRBJ1-4,TGTGCCAGCAGCTTATCCCTCCGGGAGCTTAATGAAAAACTGTTTTTT,CASSLSLRELNEKLFF
TRBV7-9,.,.,TRBJ2-2,TGTGCCAGCAGCTTAGGCGTAGACACCGGGGAGCTGTTTTTT,CASSLGVDTGELFF
TRBV5-1,many,.,TRBJ2-1,TGCGCCAGCAGCTTGTACTCCAATGAGCAGTTCTTC,CASSLYSNEQFF
TRBV28,few,.,TRBJ1-1,TGTGCCAGCAGTGATGTGCGGGAAGCTTTCTTT,CASSDVREAFF
TRBV20-1,.,TRBD2,TRBJ2-3,TGCAGTGCTCGGACTAGAACAGATACGCAGTATTTT,CSARTRTDTQYF
TRBV7-9,.,.,TRBJ1-3,TGTGCCAGCAGTTCCCGGACCGCACAGGGAAACACCATATATTTT,CASSSRTAQGNTIYF
TRBV28,few,.,TRBJ2-7,TGTGCCAGCAGTTTACAGGGACGGCACGAGCAGTACTTC,CASSLQGRHEQYF
TRBV6-6,few,.,TRBJ2-7,TGTGCCAGCAGTTCCGGACACAAGGGTTACGAGCAGTACTTC,CASSSGHKGYEQYF
TRBV5-1,few,.,TRBJ1-6,TGCGCCAGCAGCTTGGCGTTGAGGACAGACAGCTCCTATAATTCACCCCTCCACTTT,CASSLALRTDSSYNSPLHF
TRBV6-5,.,TRBD2,TRBJ2-3,TGTGCCAGCAGTTACTCGAAGGGACTAATAGATACGCAGTATTTT,CASSYSKGLIDTQYF
TRBV29-1,many,.,TRBJ2-5,TGCAGCGTTGACCCGGCGACCCAAGAGACCCAGTACTTC,CSVDPATQETQYF
TRBV29-1,.,.,TRBJ2-3,TGCAGCTTTGGGGTAGCATTCGCAGATACGCAGTATTTT,CSFGVAFADTQYF
TRBV5-1,.,TRBD1,TRBJ1-5,TGCGCCAGCAGCCCGGGACAGGGCAACAATCAGCCCCAGCATTTT,CASSPGQGNNQPQHF
TRBV20-1,.,TRBD2,TRBJ2-3,TGCAGTGCTAGAAGCGGGGGGTCTAGCACAGATACGCAGTATTTT,CSARSGGSSTDTQYF
TRBV4-3,few,.,TRBJ1-2,TGCGCCAGCAGCCAAGATTTGGCAGGGAATGGCTACACCTTC,CASSQDLAGNGYTF
TRBV12-3/TRBV12-4,.,.,TRBJ2-7,TGTGCCAGCAGTTCCGGGAACGAGCAGTACTTC,CASSSGNEQYF
TRBV4-3,many,.,TRBJ1-6,TGCGCCAGCAGCCAAAGGGATGGGGGTCGGTCACCCCTCCACTTT,CASSQRDGGRSPLHF
TRBV24-1,few,.,TRBJ2-2,TGTGCCACCAGTGATTGGGAGACCGGGGAGCTGTTTTTT,CATSDWETGELFF
TRBV28,few,TRBD1,TRBJ1-5,TGTGCCAGCAGTCAGACAGGGTCCCAGCATTTT,CASSQTGSQHF
TRBV4-3,.,.,TRBJ1-6,TGCGCCAGCAGCCAAGATGGAGATCCCAATTCACCCCTCCACTTT,CASSQDGDPNSPLHF
TRBV20-1,few,.,TRBJ2-2,TGCAGTGCTAGAGATCTCTCGGGACAGGGCTCCTTAGCGGGGGCCGGGGAGCTGTTTTTT,CSARDLSGQGSLAGAGELFF
TRBV20-1,.,TRBD1,TRBJ2-1,TGCAGTGCAATGACAGGGGAATGGCCCAATGAGCAGTTCTTC,CSAMTGEWPNEQFF
TRBV7-9,.,TRBD2,TRBJ2-3,TGTGCCAGCAGATTCAAGCGGGGGGGCCTTAAAGATACGCAGTATTTT,CASRFKRGGLKDTQYF
TRBV7-2,many,TRBD1,TRBJ2-1,TGTGCCAGCAGCTTGGGACAGTTCGTGGACTGGAGATACAATGAGCAGTTCTTC,CASSLGQFVDWRYNEQFF
TRBV5-6,few,.,TRBJ2-3,TGTGCCAGCAGCGAAGTCTCACCTAGCACAGATACGCAGTATTTT,CASSEVSPSTDTQYF
TRBV29-1,.,TRBD2,TRBJ2-3,TGCAGCGTTGGGACTAGCGGGATTGGCACAGATACGCAGTATTTT,CSVGTSGIGTDTQYF
TRBV2,.,.,TRBJ2-2,TGTGCCAGCAGGGGGGACTCCGGGGAGCTGTTTTTT,CASRGDSGELFF
TRBV6-5,.,.,TRBJ2-1,TGTGCCAGCAGTTACAGACAGTCCTCCTACAATGAGCAGTTCTTC,CASSYRQSSYNEQFF
TRBV5-5,few,TRBD1,TRBJ1-3,TGTGCCAGCAGCGACTACAGGGGCCGCTCTGGAAACACCATATATTTT,CASSDYRGRSGNTIYF
TRBV18,.,TRBD1,TRBJ2-3,TGTGCCAGCTCACCAGCAACAGGGGGCTGGGATACGCAGTATTTT,CASSPATGGWDTQYF
TRBV18,few,.,TRBJ2-1,TGTGCCAGCTCACCCGCACAGGGTTATGAGCAGTTCTTC,CASSPAQGYEQFF
TRBV7-7,.,.,TRBJ2-1,TGTGCTAGCAGCTTAGGAATAAACAATGAGCAGTTCTTC,CASSLGINNEQFF
TRBV10-3,few,TRBD2,TRBJ2-3,TGTGCCATCAGGGGACTAGAGGGCGATGCAGATACGCAGTATTTT,CAIRGLEGDADTQYF
TRBV5-1,many,.,TRBJ1-5,TGCGCCAGCAGCTTGAGGGTCTTGAATCAGCCCCAGCATTTT,CASSLRVLNQPQHF
TRBV24-1,.,.,TRBJ2-5,TGTGCCACCAGTGACCAGTACCAAGAGACCCAGTACTTC,CATSDQYQETQYF
TRBV7-2,.,TRBD1,TRBJ2-7,TGTGCCAGCAGCCTGAGACAGGGGTGGTACGAGCAGTACTTC,CASSLRQGWYEQYF
TRBV7-9,.,.,TRBJ2-7,TGTGCCAGCAGCTTACAGGGGATCGAGCAGTACTTC,CASSLQGIEQYF
TRBV19,.,.,TRBJ2-7,TGTGCCAGTAGTATATTACACACCTACGAGCAGTACTTC,CASSILHTYEQYF
TRBV12-3/TRBV12-4,.,.,TRBJ2-5,TGTGCCAGCAGTTCTCCAGGGGTCCGAGATACCAAGTACTTC,CASSSPGVRDTKYF
TRBV7-8,.,.,TRBJ2-7,TGTGCCAGCGCCGGGACACCTGCCTACGAGCAGTACTTC,CASAGTPAYEQYF
TRBV3-1,many,TRBD2,TRBJ2-2,TGTGCCAGCAGCCGCGGGGGGGCCACGGACACCGGGGAGCTGTTTTTT,CASSRGGATDTGELFF
TRBV7-3,once,TRBD2,TRBJ2-1,TGTGCCAGCAGCTTAAGAGATAGCGGGGGGAACAATGAGCAGTTCTTC,CASSLRDSGGNNEQFF
TRBV28,.,TRBD2,TRBJ2-3,TGTGCCAGCAGTTTATCGCGGGGGGGCCCCACAGATACGCAGTATTTT,CASSLSRGGPTDTQYF
TRBV14,.,.,TRBJ1-5,TGTGCCAGCAGCCAAAGGGGATCCAATCAGCCCCAGCATTTT,CASSQRGSNQPQHF
TRBV11-2,few,.,TRBJ2-1,TGTGCCAGCAGCTTATTCCAGAATGAGCAGTTCTTC,CASSLFQNEQFF